These 18 T cell receptor beta chains came from one sample sequenced in a study of PD-1 blockade in mismatch repair-deficient tumors. This table comes from immunoSEQ multiplex PCR, and its TCRdb copy is limited to in-frame clones, with some not included. Of tens of thousands of clones in the sample, 78% were seen once. The sequences come from peripheral blood, collected 4 weeks after starting pembrolizumab. These TCRs come from an adult with mismatch repair-deficient cancer.

The chain employs TRBV18 and TRBJ2-1, with D hard to call. Germline V gene lookup returns CDR1 KGHSH and CDR2 LQKENI. Trimming cost V 2 bases and J 0 bases, with 11 bases left between them. The CDR3 totals 16 residues. This chain's CDR3 is CASSPRQRSSYNEQFF. CDR3 in DNA: TGTGCCAGCTCACCAAGGCAACGGAGCTCCTACAATGAGCAGTTCTTC.

The chain combines TRBV19 with TRBJ2-1, with D perhaps given as TRBD1 or TRBD2 (5 bases each). The CDR3 loop spans 15 amino acids. V was shortened by 3 bases and J by 2 bases, with 11 bases between the two germline ends. CDR1 LNHDA and CDR2 SQIVND come from the germline V gene (reference sequence). CDR3 sequence: CASSIQRGPYNEQFF. The CDR3 coding sequence is TGTGCCAGTAGTATCCAAAGGGGACCCTACAATGAGCAGTTCTTC.

V and J are TRBV12-5 and TRBJ2-1; tentatively, D is TRBD1 (5 bases). Trimming took off 0 bases at V and 4 bases at J, with 10 bases between the two ends. Germline CDR1 reads LGHNT; CDR2 reads FRNRAP. The CDR3 has 15 amino acids. The DNA of the CDR3 is TGTGCTAGTGGTTTGGTTAGGTCAGGGTACAATGAGCAGTTCTTC. Its translation is CASGLVRSGYNEQFF.

CDR3 coding DNA: TGTGCCAGCTCCCAAGGGGCTTATAGTTTCGATGAGCAGTTCTTC. Protein product: CASSQGAYSFDEQFF. This chain links TRBV9 with TRBJ2-1, with TRBD1 as a possible D gene (5 bases). The CDR3 is 15 amino acids. V gave up 7 bases and J gave up 8 bases, with 22 bases separating them. Germline CDR1 SGDLS, CDR2 YYNGEE.

This clone was detected only once. The rearrangement joins TRBV9 to TRBJ1-4, with 9 bases lining up with TRBD1. The CDR3 runs 15 residues. J gave up 15 bases and V 0 bases, and 12 bases lay outside the gene matches. Germline values: CDR1 SGDLS, CDR2 YYNGEE. The chain's CDR3 is CASSVGGTGTTEVFF. The CDR3 nucleotides are TGTGCCAGCAGCGTAGGCGGGACAGGGACGACGGAGGTGTTTTTT.

The rearrangement links TRBV18 to TRBJ1-1; a weak D match, TRBD1 (6 bases). The CDR3 length is 19 residues. Trimming removed 3 bases at V and 0 bases at J, with 23 bases between. Germline-derived CDR1 and CDR2 are KGHSH and LQKENI. CDR3 sequence reads: CASSPTPQGAWLLNTEAFF. CDR3 bases: TGTGCCAGCTCACCTACCCCACAGGGTGCGTGGTTGCTGAACACTGAAGCTTTCTTT.

This clone showed up just once. DNA of the CDR3: TGTGCCAGCAGCCTAAGGGACGCTAACACTGAAGCTTTCTTT. Residues: CASSLRDANTEAFF. The gene calls are TRBV7-8 and TRBJ1-1, with a tentative D call TRBD1 (5 bases). V gave up 5 bases and J gave up 2 bases, with 12 bases separating them. Germline CDR1 reads SGHVS; CDR2 reads FQNEAQ. This CDR3 is 14 amino acids long.

The count of this clone is one. The V call is TRBV15, the J call TRBJ2-2; 8 bases line up with TRBD2. Looked up from germline, CDR1 is LNHNV and CDR2 is YYDKDF (reference sequence). This CDR3 has 18 amino acids. V dropped 4 bases and J dropped 3; count of bases not matched to a gene: 13. DNA for the CDR3: TGTGCCACCAGCATCATGAATGCGGGGGGCTTAGACACCGGGGAGCTGTTTTTT. Protein product: CATSIMNAGGLDTGELFF.

This chain uses TRBV5-1 with TRBJ2-2; perhaps TRBD1 as D (6 bases). The V gene lost 0 bases and the J gene lost 5 bases, with 14 bases spanning the gap. The germline gives CDR1 SGHRS, CDR2 YFSETQ. This CDR3 spans 16 amino acids. Written as DNA, the CDR3 is TGCGCCAGCAGCTTGGTAGCCCAGGGGAAGACCGGGGAGCTGTTTTTT. Protein: CASSLVAQGKTGELFF.

The rearrangement links TRBV6-5 to TRBJ1-2; D is possibly TRBD1 (5 bases). This CDR3 is 15 amino acids long. Trimming took 10 bases from V and 4 from J, leaving 22 bases between them. CDR1 MNHEY and CDR2 SVGAGI come from the germline V gene. As DNA, the CDR3 is TGTGCCACCTCGAGTAGACAGCGCTTAACCTATGGCTACACCTTC. Protein product: CATSSRQRLTYGYTF.

This chain uses TRBV9 with TRBJ2-2, with a tentative D call TRBD2 (6 bases). The CDR3 has 16 amino acids. CDR1 and CDR2 from the germline V gene are SGDLS and YYNGEE. The V and J ends lost 5 bases and 4 bases respectively, with 18 bases between them. The CDR3 DNA reads as TGTGCCAGCAGGGGGGGTCAAGCGGATAGCACCGGGGAGCTGTTTTTT. Its protein is CASRGGQADSTGELFF.

The chain is built from TRBV19 and TRBJ2-7; TRBD1 aligns across 8 bases. Germline trimming cut 5 bases from V and 3 bases from J; bases unmatched to any gene: 3. From germline, CDR1 is LNHDA and CDR2 SQIVND (reference sequence). There are 13 residues in the CDR3. CDR3 amino acids: CASSQTGVYEQYF. In DNA form, the CDR3 reads TGTGCCAGTAGTCAGACAGGGGTCTACGAGCAGTACTTC.

This clone was seen a few times. CDR3 region: CASSSVRRLNTGELFF. In DNA, the CDR3 is TGTGCCAGCAGTTCCGTTCGGAGACTGAACACCGGGGAGCTGTTTTTT. This chain links TRBV6-5 with TRBJ2-2; D is uncertain. Germline loops: CDR1 MNHEY, CDR2 SVGAGI. The CDR3 has 16 amino acids. V lost 4 bases and J lost 1, with 13 bases in between.

The chain couples TRBV9 to TRBJ2-1, with 11 bases aligning to TRBD1. The CDR3 contains 15 residues. Germline V gives CDR1 SGDLS, CDR2 YYNGEE. Losses at the gene ends were 2 bases for V and 8 bases for J; bases not matched to a gene: 6. The CDR3 reads CASSVWTGGDDEQFF. For the CDR3, the DNA is TGTGCCAGCAGCGTCTGGACAGGGGGCGACGATGAGCAGTTCTTC. The full variable domain, in which reference TRBV9 and TRBJ2-1 provide the parts outside the CDR3, is DSGVTQTPKHLITATGQRVTLRCSPRSGDLSVYWYQQSLDQGLQFLIQYYNGEERAKGNILERFSAQQFPDLHSELNLSSLELGDSALYFCASSVWTGGDDEQFFGPGTRLTVL.

The J gene is TRBJ1-4, the V gene TRBV19; tentative D call: TRBD1 (5 bases). The CDR3 contains 18 residues. V shed 3 bases and J shed 4 bases, with 21 bases lying between them. The germline V gene encodes CDR1 LNHDA and CDR2 SQIVND (reference sequence). CDR3 nucleotide sequence: TGTGCCAGTAGTATCGCTCGGCCAGGGCGGGGAGATAATGAAAAACTGTTTTTT. This sequence encodes CASSIARPGRGDNEKLFF.

V is TRBV6-1 and J is TRBJ2-3; TRBD2 might be the D (6 bases). The CDR3 consists of 14 residues. CDR1 is MNHNS and CDR2 is SASEGT in the germline V gene. Trimming stripped 10 bases from V and 0 bases from J, with 14 bases between. Here the CDR3 DNA reads TGTGCCACCCGGGACTCACGAAGCACAGATACGCAGTATTTT. This translates into CATRDSRSTDTQYF.

The rearrangement joins TRBV10-3 to TRBJ1-2; 8 nucleotides agree with TRBD1. The J segment lost 6 bases and the V segment lost 11 bases, leaving 8 bases of the junction unmatched. Per the germline V gene, CDR1 is ENHRY and CDR2 is SYGVKD. CDR3 length equals 12 residues. The CDR3 coding sequence is TGTGCCCTCCGACAGGGGAAGGATGGCTACACCTTC. It specifies CALRQGKDGYTF.

The rearrangement joins TRBV2 to TRBJ2-3, with 11 positions matching TRBD1. With V trimmed by 6 bases and J by 4 bases, 3 bases remained unmatched. Germline V gives CDR1 SNHLY, CDR2 FYNNEI. The CDR3 runs 14 residues. Here the CDR3 DNA reads TGTGCCAGCAGCCGGGACAGGGGGGCAGATACGCAGTATTTT. Its protein is CASSRDRGADTQYF.